The 30 T cell receptor beta chains in this list originate from one sample, sequenced in a study of CD8 T cells in Susac syndrome. The RNA input was roughly 0.45 to 1 ug, and it was reverse transcribed with random hexamers. TCRdb independently ran MiXCR on the immunoSEQ multiplex PCR reads; one entry per CDR3 protein. The profile shows about 240,000 distinct CDR3 sequences, about 95% of them singletons. Sequencing was carried out using CD4+ T cells from PBMCs. These receptors were taken from a human donor with Susac syndrome.

J is TRBJ1-2 and V is TRBV24-1; tentatively, D is TRBD1 (6 bases). Trimming shortened V by 2 bases and J by 5 bases, and 14 bases separated the two germline ends. The CDR3 loop spans 15 amino acids. CDR1 and CDR2 (germline): KGHDR, SFDVKD. This chain's CDR3 is CATSDSPVQGYGYTF. CDR3 coding DNA: TGTGCCACCAGTGATTCTCCCGTACAGGGATATGGCTACACCTTC.

The rearrangement joins TRBV18 to TRBJ1-2; TRBD1 aligns across 10 bases. CDR1 is KGHSH and CDR2 is LQKENI in the germline V gene. The CDR3 consists of 14 residues. Trimming removed 8 bases from V and 3 bases from J; junction bases left unmatched: 6. The CDR3 bases are TGTGCCAGCACTGAGGGGACAGGGGACTATGGCTACACCTTC. Its translation is CASTEGTGDYGYTF.

The V gene is TRBV24-1, the J gene TRBJ1-1, with a weak D call TRBD1 (5 bases). Germline loops: CDR1 KGHDR, CDR2 SFDVKD. Trimming stripped 3 bases from V and 3 bases from J, with 13 bases between. This CDR3 has 15 residues. CDR3: CATSDRSRGDTEAFF. The CDR3 DNA sequence: TGTGCCACCAGTGATCGATCGAGGGGAGACACTGAAGCTTTCTTT.

The chain joins TRBV20-1 to TRBJ2-7; D is perhaps TRBD2 (5 bases). V lost 2 bases to trimming and J lost 2 bases, with 10 bases between them. The CDR3 totals 13 residues. CDR1 and CDR2 from the germline V gene are DFQATT and SNEGSKA (reference sequence). CDR3 loop: CSARLAVAYEQYF. Here the CDR3 DNA reads TGCAGTGCTAGACTAGCCGTTGCCTACGAGCAGTACTTC.

The chain recombines TRBV29-1 with TRBJ2-1; D unclear. CDR1 and CDR2 from the germline V gene are SQVTM and ANQGSEA. The CDR3 runs 13 residues. Deletions cut 4 bases from V and 5 bases from J, with 12 bases between. DNA for the CDR3: TGCAGCGTTGTCGGACCTGTGAACAATGAGCAGTTCTTC. Protein: CSVVGPVNNEQFF.

The genes are TRBV18 and TRBJ2-7; D is possibly TRBD1 (7 bases). The CDR3 extends over 13 amino acids. V lost 4 bases and J 7 bases, leaving 14 bases between the germline ends. CDR1 is KGHSH and CDR2 is LQKENI in the germline V gene. The CDR3 sequence: CASSLNQGGEQYF. The DNA of the CDR3 is TGTGCCAGCTCACTCAACCAGGGGGGAGAGCAGTACTTC.

The CDR3 reads CSAIGTAETQYF. CDR3 in DNA: TGCAGTGCCATCGGGACAGCGGAAACCCAGTACTTC. The chain couples TRBV20-1 to TRBJ2-5; 7 bases match TRBD1. The germline V gene has CDR1 DFQATT and CDR2 SNEGSKA (reference sequence). V lost 6 bases and J lost 8; bases outside the gene matches: 9. The CDR3 sequence is 12 residues long.

V is TRBV20-1 and J is TRBJ2-7; 10 bases match TRBD2. CDR3 length: 16 residues. The germline V gene has CDR1 DFQATT and CDR2 SNEGSKA (reference sequence). Trimming cost V 0 bases and J 9 bases; bases outside gene matches: 14. The CDR3 coding sequence is TGCAGTGCTAGAGAGACCCTAGCGGGAGTTCTCCTGAGGCAGTACTTC. The encoded protein is CSARETLAGVLLRQYF.

V and J are TRBV7-9 and TRBJ2-7; TRBD2 matches 7 bases. J was trimmed by 0 bases and V by 0 bases; bases with no gene match: 2. The CDR3 is 15 residues long. Germline values: CDR1 SEHNR, CDR2 FQNEAQ (reference sequence). In nucleotides, the CDR3 is TGTGCCAGCAGCTTAGCGGCGGGAGTCTCCTACGAGCAGTACTTC. As protein: CASSLAAGVSYEQYF.

This sequence joins TRBV19 and TRBJ1-2, with D possibly matching TRBD1 (5 bases). Germline V gives CDR1 LNHDA, CDR2 SQIVND (reference sequence). This CDR3 is 15 amino acids long. Trimming stripped 1 base from V and 8 bases from J, with 17 bases between. CDR3 in DNA: TGTGCCAGTAGTATAGGGAAGAAGGGTCGGGACGGCTACACCTTC. Its protein product is CASSIGKKGRDGYTF.

The V call is TRBV20-1, the J call TRBJ2-7; D gene ambiguous. Germline CDR1 and CDR2: DFQATT and SNEGSKA (reference sequence). V was trimmed by 1 base and J by 3 bases, leaving 10 bases between them. This CDR3 region has 13 residues. CDR3 in amino acids: CSARVLNFYEQYF. CDR3 nucleotide sequence: TGCAGTGCTAGAGTTCTCAACTTCTACGAGCAGTACTTC.

The chain carries TRBV7-3 and TRBJ2-7, with unresolved D. The germline CDR1 and CDR2 sequences are SGHTA and FQGTGA. This CDR3 spans 13 amino acids. V lost 6 bases to trimming and J lost 3 bases, with 12 bases between them. CDR3: CASSSGSVYEQYF. DNA of the CDR3: TGTGCCAGCAGTTCAGGATCGGTCTACGAGCAGTACTTC.

This clonotype was counted a single time. The chain joins TRBV20-1 to TRBJ2-7; TRBD2 aligns across 14 bases. Germline values: CDR1 DFQATT, CDR2 SNEGSKA (reference sequence). The CDR3 contains 16 residues. The V and J ends lost 6 bases and 0 bases, in that order; junction bases with no gene match: 7. CDR3 region: CSALGLAGATSYEQYF. For the CDR3, the DNA is TGCAGTGCCTTGGGACTAGCGGGGGCCACCTCCTACGAGCAGTACTTC.

This rearrangement joins TRBV6-5 to TRBJ2-7, with 7 bases that match TRBD1. The CDR3 covers 15 residues. With 0 bases clipped from V and 4 bases from J, the junction kept 6 bases outside the gene matches. The germline gives CDR1 MNHEY, CDR2 SVGAGI. CDR3 bases: TGTGCCAGCAGTTACTCCACAGGGGACCTTTACGAGCAGTACTTC. Translated: CASSYSTGDLYEQYF.

V usage is TRBV28 and J usage is TRBJ1-2; 9 positions match TRBD1. CDR1 and CDR2 (germline): MDHEN, SYDVKM. The CDR3 is made up of 14 amino acids. Losses at the gene ends were 3 bases for V and 8 bases for J; bases not matched to a gene: 7. The CDR3: CASSLPGQGWGYTF. The DNA for the CDR3 is TGTGCCAGCAGTTTGCCGGGACAGGGTTGGGGCTACACCTTC.

The V gene is TRBV21-1, the J gene TRBJ2-2. TRBV21-1 is annotated as a pseudogene. The CDR3 length is 15 residues. The CDR3 DNA follows: TGTGCCAGCAGCAGACACACAACGAACACCGGGGAGCTGTTTTTT. This sequence encodes CASSRHTTNTGELFF.

The chain employs TRBV20-1 and TRBJ2-5, with TRBD2 identical over 11 bases. After removal of 5 bases from V and 1 base from J, the junction contained 6 bases not matched to a gene. Germline values: CDR1 DFQATT, CDR2 SNEGSKA (reference sequence). The CDR3 spans 15 residues. The CDR3 region is CSAPPGTSGQETQYF. CDR3 DNA: TGCAGTGCTCCCCCCGGGACTAGCGGCCAAGAGACCCAGTACTTC.

The chain combines TRBV18 with TRBJ2-5, with D hard to call. Trimming took 2 bases from V and 5 from J, leaving 9 bases between them. The CDR3 is made up of 13 amino acids. Germline loops: CDR1 KGHSH, CDR2 LQKENI. In DNA form, the CDR3 reads TGTGCCAGCTCACCAGTATCGAAGGAGACCCAGTACTTC. Translated: CASSPVSKETQYF.

The CDR3 nucleotides read TGCAGTGCTAGTAAGTCCGAGGGGAACACTGAAGCTTTCTTT. Protein: CSASKSEGNTEAFF. The chain uses TRBV20-1 and TRBJ1-1, with unresolved D. Germline V CDR1 and CDR2: DFQATT, SNEGSKA (reference sequence). This CDR3 region has 14 residues. V was cut by 3 bases and J by 1 base, with 12 bases left in between.

The rearrangement links TRBV5-4 to TRBJ1-1; perhaps TRBD1 as D (6 bases). The CDR3 contains 14 residues. Germline-derived CDR1 and CDR2 are SGHNT and YYREEE (reference sequence). The V end lost 2 bases, the J end lost 1 base, and 9 bases lay between the germline ends. CDR3 loop: CASSFQGRNTEAFF. CDR3 nucleotides: TGTGCCAGCAGCTTCCAGGGGAGGAACACTGAAGCTTTCTTT.

The rearrangement links TRBV12-5 to TRBJ1-1, with TRBD1 identical over 9 bases. J gave up 11 bases and V 8 bases, and 15 bases lay outside the gene matches. Germline V gene lookup returns CDR1 LGHNT and CDR2 FRNRAP. The CDR3 is 14 residues long. In DNA, the CDR3 is TGTGCTAGTCTTTGGGACAGGGAATTTTTCGTTGCTTTCTTT. This gives the protein CASLWDREFFVAFF.

The CDR3 loop is CASSTPGTSGNTIYF. CDR3 DNA sequence: TGTGCCAGCAGTACACCAGGGACGTCGGGAAACACCATATATTTT. The chain has TRBV6-5 and TRBJ1-3; D might be TRBD1 (5 bases). V was trimmed by 5 bases and J by 4 bases, leaving 15 bases between them. The germline V gene has CDR1 MNHEY and CDR2 SVGAGI. The CDR3 consists of 15 residues.

V usage is TRBV12-3 or TRBV12-4 and J usage is TRBJ1-1; D not resolved. Trimming cost V 6 bases and J 4 bases, with 6 bases left between them. The CDR3 loop spans 11 amino acids. The CDR3 protein is CASSPATEAFF. The CDR3 DNA is TGTGCCAGCAGCCCAGCCACTGAAGCTTTCTTT.

The chain has TRBV24-1 and TRBJ2-2; TRBD2 matches at 11 bases. Germline V gene data show CDR1 as KGHDR and CDR2 as SFDVKD. This CDR3 is built from 16 residues. V shed 9 bases and J 3 bases; nucleotides not matched to a gene: 8. CDR3 nucleotide sequence: TGTGCCACCCAGATTAGCGGGAGGGAATACACCGGGGAGCTGTTTTTT. Its translation is CATQISGREYTGELFF.

The J gene is TRBJ2-5, the V gene TRBV28; D is ambiguous. The V gene lost 8 bases and the J gene lost 9 bases, with 10 bases spanning the gap. Per the germline V gene, CDR1 is MDHEN and CDR2 is SYDVKM. The CDR3 sequence is 10 residues long. The CDR3 sequence is CASGLMSQYF. CDR3 DNA: TGTGCCAGCGGGCTGATGTCCCAGTACTTC.

The rearrangement links TRBV7-3 to TRBJ2-1; no reliable D call. The ends were cut back, 4 bases at V and 6 bases at J, with 4 bases in the middle. The CDR3 has 11 residues. The germline V gene encodes CDR1 SGHTA and CDR2 FQGTGA. In DNA, the CDR3 is TGTGCCAGCAGCTCTTTCAATGAGCAGTTCTTC. Encoded protein: CASSSFNEQFF.

The chain links TRBV4-2 to TRBJ2-7; 11 bases fit TRBD2. This CDR3 has 17 residues. CDR1 is LGHNA, CDR2 YNFKEQ, per germline. After removal of 2 bases from V and 1 base from J, the junction contained 7 bases not matched to a gene. Written as DNA, the CDR3 is TGTGCCAGCAGCCAACGGGCGGGGACTAGCGGATCCTACGAGCAGTACTTC. This translates into CASSQRAGTSGSYEQYF.

The rearrangement links TRBV3-1 to TRBJ2-1; 9 nucleotides line up with TRBD2. CDR1 LGHDT and CDR2 YNNKEL come from the germline V gene (reference sequence). The CDR3 contains 14 residues. Trimming at V came to 4 bases and at J to 4 bases, leaving 2 bases not matched to a gene. The CDR3: CASSPTSGYNEQFF. DNA of the CDR3: TGTGCCAGCAGCCCGACTAGCGGATACAATGAGCAGTTCTTC.

The rearrangement uses TRBV29-1 and TRBJ1-1, with a weak D call TRBD1 (6 bases). CDR3 length: 10 residues. Germline CDR1 reads SQVTM; CDR2 reads ANQGSEA. V lost 5 bases and J lost 9, with 10 bases in between. In nucleotides, the CDR3 is TGCAGCGTTAGTTGGGGGCAAGCTTTCTTT. It translates to CSVSWGQAFF. The entire variable domain, with the rest obtained from reference TRBV29-1 and TRBJ1-1, is as follows: SAVISQKPSRDICQRGTSLTIQCQVDSQVTMMFWYRQQPGQSLTLIATANQGSEATYESGFVIDKFPISRPNLTFSTLTVSNMSPEDSSIYLCSVSWGQAFFGQGTRLTVV.

This chain connects TRBV28 to TRBJ2-5; maybe TRBD2 (6 bases). V dropped 5 bases and J dropped 2 bases, with 12 bases sitting between them. The germline V gene encodes CDR1 MDHEN and CDR2 SYDVKM. CDR3 size: 14 residues. CDR3 region: CASSLPGEQETQYF. CDR3 nucleotide sequence: TGTGCCAGCAGTCTACCGGGAGAACAAGAGACCCAGTACTTC.